The TCR beta chain under discussion was sequenced for a study of radiation and T cells in renal cell carcinoma. Notes on the study in general: In blood, top tumor clones expanded by 2 weeks, shrinking by 4. Without pretreatment biopsies, baseline tumor clonotype presence was undetermined.

Libraries were prepared by immunoSEQ multiplex PCR; TCRdb keeps only in-frame clonotypes and omits some of them. The data hold about 78,000 clones, with roughly nine tenths observed a single time. For this clone: Its specificity is not known.

Time point reported: blood 4 weeks post-SBRT, at nephrectomy. The treatment: 15 Gy SBRT to primary tumor, nephrectomy 4 weeks later. Nephrectomy followed 15 Gy stereotactic body radiation by 4 weeks. Clear cell pathology was present in this patient's renal cell carcinoma. The V gene lost 6 bases and the J gene lost 0 bases, with 12 bases spanning the gap. Germline V gene lookup returns CDR1 LNHDA and CDR2 SQIVND (reference sequence). This CDR3 has 15 amino acids. The gene calls are TRBV19 and TRBJ1-5; the D is unclear. The TCR comes from a woman in her 70s with renal cell carcinoma. Sequenced here: blood, sampled from a patient whose treatment included radiotherapy and nephrectomy. DNA for the CDR3: TGTGCCAGTAGCCCCGTCCCGTTTAGCAATCAGCCCCAGCATTTT. This translates into CASSPVPFSNQPQHF.